This T cell receptor beta chain was identified during a study of blood T cell repertoires in COVID-19. Germline-derived CDR1 and CDR2 are MGHDK and SYGVNS. CDR3 length: 16 residues. V was pared by 4 bases and J by 0 bases, with 15 bases between. Per the original methods: Using reference gene primer amplification, nucleated cell counts were estimated. The data were produced by immunoSEQ multiplex PCR, yet TCRdb's version contains in-frame clones alone and is incomplete. The V and J calls and the clone size are those of that table, but D and trimming were determined from the DNA. The sample holds tens of thousands of clones; approximately 80% are singletons and the top ten take roughly 8.8%.

Specimen: peripheral blood. The genes are TRBV25-1 and TRBJ2-5, with D tentatively TRBD2 (6 bases). This receptor was obtained from a man aged 60 to 69 with acute or convalescent COVID-19. In DNA form, the CDR3 reads TGTGCCAGCAGTGCCCTCGCGGGGTCTTACCAAGAGACCCAGTACTTC. Protein: CASSALAGSYQETQYF.